This entry describes one TCR beta chain. The sample comes from a study of blood T cell repertoires in COVID-19. Overall study: Researchers got acute and convalescent COVID-19 samples from the United States, Italy and Spain.

Trimming cost V 5 bases and J 0 bases; bases outside gene matches: 3. CDR1 and CDR2 from the germline V gene are MNHEY and SMNVEV (reference sequence). This CDR3 region has 15 residues. The method was immunoSEQ multiplex PCR; TCRdb's version includes in-frame clones alone and lacks a portion of them. The sample records fewer than 30,000 clones, approximately 90% being singletons. This clonotype was sampled from a human donor in a cohort sampled during active COVID-19. The specimen was peripheral blood. This sequence joins TRBV27 and TRBJ2-4; 8 nucleotides line up with TRBD1. CDR3 in DNA: TGTGCCAGCAGTGAGGGACAGGTAGCCAAAAACATTCAGTACTTC. It is translated as CASSEGQVAKNIQYF.